The 18 T cell receptor beta chains reported below all come from one sample, sequenced in a study of CD8+CD57+ T cells in acquired aplastic anemia. Using genomic DNA as the template, TCR beta VDJ and CDR3 profiling was carried out. MiXCR, run by TCRdb on the reads, gives a single entry per CDR3 protein. The repertoire holds about 200,000 distinct CDR3 sequences, with over 55% as singletons. By flow cytometry, patients selected for sequencing had shown an expansion of CD8+CD57+ cells. The specimen sequenced was sorted CD4+, CD8+, or CD8+CD57+ T cells (not recorded which) from PBMCs. These receptors came from a human donor with aplastic anemia.

The chain has TRBV19 and TRBJ1-1; 9 nucleotides agree with TRBD1. The V and J ends lost 9 bases and 3 bases, in that order; junction bases with no gene match: 8. Looked up from germline, CDR1 is LNHDA and CDR2 is SQIVND (reference sequence). CDR3 length: 14 amino acids. The CDR3 spells CASSDRQGDTEAFF. CDR3 bases: TGTGCCAGCAGTGACCGACAGGGGGACACTGAAGCTTTCTTT.

This chain uses TRBV20-1 with TRBJ1-3; D not resolved. Per the germline V gene, CDR1 is DFQATT and CDR2 is SNEGSKA (reference sequence). The CDR3 is made up of 11 amino acids. The V gene lost 6 bases and the J gene lost 7 bases, with 10 bases spanning the gap. The CDR3 DNA follows: TGCAGTGCCCGTATCAGGAACACCATATATTTT. Encoded protein: CSARIRNTIYF.

The rearrangement uses TRBV2 and TRBJ1-1; 8 bases agree with TRBD1. Germline V gene data show CDR1 as SNHLY and CDR2 as FYNNEI. Losses at the gene ends were 6 bases for V and 4 bases for J; bases not matched to a gene: 4. CDR3 length equals 13 residues. CDR3 sequence (DNA): TGTGCCAGCAGAACCGACAGGGGCACTGAAGCTTTCTTT. Protein: CASRTDRGTEAFF.

In its sample, this clonotype was seen a few times. The genes are TRBV7-9 and TRBJ2-7; no clear D gene. The CDR3 spans 13 residues. V lost 3 bases and J 6 bases, leaving 12 bases between the germline ends. CDR1 SEHNR and CDR2 FQNEAQ come from the germline V gene (reference sequence). The CDR3 DNA reads TGTGCCAGCAGCTTTAACCGGGCCGCCGAGCAGTACTTC. It yields the protein CASSFNRAAEQYF.

The rearrangement uses TRBV19 and TRBJ1-4, with D possibly TRBD1 on 5 matching bases. Between the trimmed V and J ends, which lost 3 bases and 3 bases, there was a span of 20 bases. Looked up from germline, CDR1 is LNHDA and CDR2 is SQIVND (reference sequence). The CDR3 consists of 18 residues. DNA for the CDR3: TGTGCCAGTAGTATTTCGCAGGGTAAAAGGGTGGCTAATGAAAAACTGTTTTTT. Translated, it gives CASSISQGKRVANEKLFF.

This chain links TRBV5-1 with TRBJ2-7; no clear D. Germline V gene sequence: CDR1 SGHRS, CDR2 YFSETQ. The CDR3 has 15 amino acids. V was cut by 0 bases and J by 6 bases, with 16 bases left in between. CDR3 amino acids: CASSLGDVNICEQYF. In DNA, the CDR3 is TGCGCCAGCAGCTTGGGTGACGTCAATATATGCGAGCAGTACTTC.

V usage is TRBV10-3 and J usage is TRBJ1-1; 7 bases map to TRBD1. V shed 6 bases and J 1 base; nucleotides not matched to a gene: 5. Germline V gene sequence: CDR1 ENHRY, CDR2 SYGVKD. The CDR3 spans 14 residues. Here the CDR3 reads CAIRTGIGNTEAFF. In DNA form, the CDR3 reads TGTGCCATCAGGACAGGGATAGGGAACACTGAAGCTTTCTTT.

The rearrangement uses TRBV14 and TRBJ1-1, with a possible D match to TRBD1 (6 bases). CDR1 SGHDN and CDR2 FVKESK come from the germline V gene. The length of the CDR3 is 14 residues. V dropped 3 bases and J dropped 4 bases, with 12 bases sitting between them. The CDR3 coding sequence is TGTGCCAGCAGCCAGCCCCCAGGGGCCACTGAAGCTTTCTTT. This encodes CASSQPPGATEAFF.

The chain carries TRBV9 and TRBJ1-4, with D uncertain. This CDR3 is 13 amino acids long. Trimming cost V 4 bases and J 5 bases, with 9 bases left between them. Germline CDR1 and CDR2: SGDLS and YYNGEE. The CDR3 nucleotides read TGTGCCAGCAGCCTGGGCCTGAATGAAAAACTGTTTTTT. Translating it yields CASSLGLNEKLFF.

This clonotype was detected only a few times. V usage is TRBV20-1 and J usage is TRBJ1-6; 10 bases align to TRBD1. The CDR3 is made up of 15 amino acids. Germline V gives CDR1 DFQATT, CDR2 SNEGSKA (reference sequence). Trimming at V came to 5 bases and at J to 7 bases, leaving 8 bases not matched to a gene. CDR3 sequence reads: CSAASGQGWNSPLHF. CDR3 coding DNA: TGCAGTGCTGCCTCGGGACAGGGGTGGAATTCACCCCTCCACTTT.

With respect to this clonotype: Relative to the germline gene, one junction end is altered; a read error may explain this. The chain recombines TRBV30 with TRBJ2-7; 10 nucleotides match TRBD1. The length of the CDR3 is 14 residues. Germline lookup yields CDR1 GTSNPN and CDR2 SVGIG (reference sequence). CDR3 residues: CAWSAGTGAYEQHF. The CDR3 region has the DNA TGTGCCTGGAGTGCCGGGACAGGGGCCTACGAGCAGCACTTC.

The chain employs TRBV19 and TRBJ2-2, with D hard to call. CDR3 size: 12 residues. Trimming removed 5 bases at V and 5 bases at J, with 6 bases between. Germline V lookup: CDR1 LNHDA, CDR2 SQIVND (reference sequence). The CDR3 sequence: CASSPQTGELFF. In DNA, the CDR3 is TGTGCCAGTAGTCCTCAGACCGGGGAGCTGTTTTTT. The whole variable domain, filled in from reference TRBV19 and TRBJ2-2, reads DGGITQSPKYLFRKEGQNVTLSCEQNLNHDAMYWYRQDPGQGLRLIYYSQIVNDFQKGDIAEGYSVSREKKESFPLTVTSAQKNPTAFYLCASSPQTGELFFGEGSRLTVL.

This chain connects TRBV5-1 to TRBJ2-5; 8 nucleotides agree with TRBD2. V lost 4 bases, J lost 4 bases, and 9 bases stayed unmatched. The CDR3 spans 15 residues. Per germline, CDR1 SGHRS and CDR2 YFSETQ. The CDR3 DNA follows: TGCGCCAGCAGCCATCTAGCGGGCGTCCGAGAGACCCAGTACTTC. Its protein product is CASSHLAGVRETQYF.

This clonotype was seen once. The chain carries TRBV12-3 or TRBV12-4 and TRBJ2-7; 7 positions agree with TRBD1. J gave up 6 bases and V 5 bases, and 7 bases lay outside the gene matches. The CDR3 is 13 amino acids. The CDR3 is CASSGVTGLEQYF. For the CDR3, the DNA is TGTGCCAGCAGTGGGGTGACAGGGCTCGAGCAGTACTTC.

This rearrangement joins TRBV7-9 to TRBJ2-3, with 11 bases lining up with TRBD1. With 5 bases clipped from V and 4 bases from J, the junction kept 8 bases outside the gene matches. The CDR3 loop spans 16 amino acids. Germline CDR1 reads SEHNR; CDR2 reads FQNEAQ (reference sequence). The DNA of the CDR3 is TGTGCCAGCAGCGAGCGAGGACAGGGGGCATCAGATACGCAGTATTTT. It encodes CASSERGQGASDTQYF.

CDR3 amino acids: CASSIGGGYNEQFF. The CDR3 nucleotides read TGTGCCAGTAGTATAGGGGGGGGGTACAATGAGCAGTTCTTC. The V gene is TRBV7-9, the J gene TRBJ2-1; a possible D gene is TRBD2 (7 bases). CDR3 length: 14 amino acids. Germline V gene lookup returns CDR1 SEHNR and CDR2 FQNEAQ (reference sequence). Trimming cost V 9 bases and J 4 bases, with 16 bases left between them.

This rearrangement joins TRBV7-3 to TRBJ2-2; D gene unclear. Germline CDR1 SGHTA, CDR2 FQGTGA. V gave up 1 base and J gave up 7 bases, with 4 bases separating them. CDR3 length: 12 residues. The CDR3 loop reads CASSLINGELFF. In DNA, the CDR3 is TGTGCCAGCAGCTTAATTAACGGGGAGCTGTTTTTT.

V and J are TRBV20-1 and TRBJ2-1; a possible D gene is TRBD2 (7 bases). The V gene lost 0 bases and the J gene lost 2 bases, with 11 bases spanning the gap. The CDR3 covers 15 residues. Germline lookup yields CDR1 DFQATT and CDR2 SNEGSKA (reference sequence). The CDR3: CSARDGGGAYNEQFF. CDR3 sequence (DNA): TGCAGTGCTAGAGATGGGGGGGGCGCCTACAATGAGCAGTTCTTC.